This T cell receptor (beta chain) was observed in a study of blood T cell repertoires in COVID-19. Study information: Sources were T cells, B-cell-depleted T cells, or PBMCs; the material itself was cDNA or gDNA.

This table comes from immunoSEQ multiplex PCR, and its TCRdb copy is limited to in-frame clones, with some not included. The sample has about 200,000 clones, 85% to 90% seen once. This CDR3 is 15 amino acids long. CDR1 is LGHDT, CDR2 YNNKEL, per germline (reference sequence). With V trimmed by 5 bases and J by 7 bases, 8 bases remained unmatched. The sequence came from a woman aged 70 to 79 with acute or convalescent COVID-19. Sequencing used peripheral blood. The V gene is TRBV3-1 (or the pseudogene TRBV3-2), the J gene TRBJ1-6; 7 positions agree with TRBD1. The CDR3 region has the DNA TGTGCCAGCAGCTTGCGTACAGGGGACAATTCACCCCTCCACTTT. The encoded protein is CASSLRTGDNSPLHF.